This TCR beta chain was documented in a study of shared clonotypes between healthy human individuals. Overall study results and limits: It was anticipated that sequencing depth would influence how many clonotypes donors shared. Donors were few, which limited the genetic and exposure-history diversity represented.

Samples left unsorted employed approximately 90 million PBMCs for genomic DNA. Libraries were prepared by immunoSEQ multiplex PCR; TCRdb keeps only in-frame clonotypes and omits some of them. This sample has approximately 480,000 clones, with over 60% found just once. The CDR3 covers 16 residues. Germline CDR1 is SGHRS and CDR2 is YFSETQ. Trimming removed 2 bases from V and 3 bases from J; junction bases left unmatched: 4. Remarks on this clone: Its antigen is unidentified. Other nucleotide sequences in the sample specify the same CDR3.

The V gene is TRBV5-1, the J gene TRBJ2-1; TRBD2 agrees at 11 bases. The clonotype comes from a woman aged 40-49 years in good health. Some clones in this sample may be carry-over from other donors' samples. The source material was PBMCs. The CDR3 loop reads CASSFSGTSGYNEQFF. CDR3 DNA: TGCGCCAGCAGCTTTTCCGGGACTAGCGGCTACAATGAGCAGTTCTTC.